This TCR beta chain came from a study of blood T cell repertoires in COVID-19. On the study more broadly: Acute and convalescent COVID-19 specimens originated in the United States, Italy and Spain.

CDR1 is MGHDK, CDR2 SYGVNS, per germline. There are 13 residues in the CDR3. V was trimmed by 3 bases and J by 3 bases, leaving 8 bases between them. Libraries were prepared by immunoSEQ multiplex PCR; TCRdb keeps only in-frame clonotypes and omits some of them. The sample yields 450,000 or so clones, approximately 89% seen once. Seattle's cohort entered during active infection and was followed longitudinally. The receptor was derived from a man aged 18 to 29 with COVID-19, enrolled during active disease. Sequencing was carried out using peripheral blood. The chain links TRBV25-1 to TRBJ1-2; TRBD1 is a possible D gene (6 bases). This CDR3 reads CASSEDRYYGYTF. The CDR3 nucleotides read TGTGCCAGCAGTGAGGACAGATACTATGGCTACACCTTC.